This T cell receptor (beta chain) was retrieved from a study of shared clonotypes between healthy human individuals. CD45RO negativity and positive selection for CCR7 defined naive CD8 cells, a population that excluded terminally differentiated effector memory CD45RA+ cells. CDR1 and CDR2 (germline): MNHEY, SVGAGI. Between the trimmed V and J ends, which lost 0 bases and 2 bases, there was a span of 9 bases. This CDR3 has 15 amino acids. The method was immunoSEQ multiplex PCR; TCRdb's version includes in-frame clones alone and lacks a portion of them. Of about 2 million clones in the sample, about 95% were seen once.

This clonotype was sampled from a man in his late teens or twenties in good health. The J gene is TRBJ2-3, the V gene TRBV6-5; maybe TRBD2 (6 bases). Sequenced material: naive CD8+ T cells sorted from blood. Written as DNA, the CDR3 is TGTGCCAGCAGTTACTCGTGGGGGGACACAGATACGCAGTATTTT. Translating gives CASSYSWGDTDTQYF.